The rows below give T cell receptor beta chains drawn from one sample of a study of T-cell reconstitution after alpha-beta-depleted transplantation in children. One entry per CDR3 protein, called by TCRdb with MiXCR from the PCR reads. The sample lists about 200,000 distinct CDR3 sequences; 5.5% to 7% were seen once. The material sequenced was PBMCs, taken before TCRalphabeta/CD19-depleted stem cell transplant. Every receptor here comes from a boy between 2 and 10 years old with acute lymphoblastic leukemia, due to receive a stem cell transplant. The conserved cysteine and the conserved F or W are not part of the CDR3 here. Fields, in order: V gene, J gene, CDR3 protein.

>TRBV28|TRBJ1-2
ASRPDSTYGYT
>TRBV5-1|TRBJ2-3
ASSPDRRHSTDTQY
>TRBV6-6|TRBJ2-3
ASSGGHGDTQY
>TRBV7-2|TRBJ2-5
ASSSGSKDRGRETQY
>TRBV25-1|TRBJ2-3
ASSEYGASSTDTQY
>TRBV29-1|TRBJ2-2
SVADMNTGELF
>TRBV7-2|TRBJ2-5
ASSFTTPNRGTQY
>TRBV24-1|TRBJ2-2
ATSAPGQGYTGELF
>TRBV7-6|TRBJ1-5
ASSLGRNQPQH
>TRBV12-3/TRBV12-4|TRBJ2-1
ASSLFLGLATDEQF
>TRBV11-2|TRBJ1-1
ASSLEQNTEAF
>TRBV12-3/TRBV12-4|TRBJ1-6
ASSFAGTSGPLH
>TRBV5-6|TRBJ2-2
ASSFQVKNTGELF
>TRBV28|TRBJ1-1
ASNIRGPVAEAF
>TRBV6-5|TRBJ2-1
ASSYSGQGYNEQF
>TRBV11-2|TRBJ2-2
ASSLAGGGITGELF
>TRBV7-9|TRBJ2-1
ATDGGAYHNEQF
>TRBV6-5|TRBJ2-1
ASNPAGEEQF
>TRBV7-2|TRBJ2-3
ASSLGAGADTQY
>TRBV29-1|TRBJ2-7
SVINPYEQY
>TRBV10-3|TRBJ2-7
AISGGREDSYEQY
>TRBV6-2/TRBV6-3|TRBJ2-1
ASSLRTSGGSNEQF
>TRBV6-5|TRBJ1-3
ASSYDRGDRNTIY
>TRBV25-1|TRBJ2-1
ASSESTSGGARQF
>TRBV13|TRBJ2-3
ASSLKRTDLSDTQY
>TRBV29-1|TRBJ1-3
SVELPQSSGNTIY